The entry below gives a single TCR beta chain sequence along with its context. Its cognate antigen is unknown. The sample is drawn from a study of cytomegalovirus exposure and HLA in healthy donors. Study results and caveats: In vitro work confirmed that three CMV-associated chains recognize CMV antigens. Both high specificity and high sensitivity reportedly marked the classifier's diagnosis of cytomegalovirus status.

The V and J ends lost 6 bases and 1 base, in that order; junction bases with no gene match: 4. This CDR3 contains 15 residues. Germline-derived CDR1 and CDR2 are SGHNT and YENEEA. The PCR had 60 Vbeta and 13 Jbeta primers. Authors' analysis steps: The count from a later analysis was tens of millions of unique TCR beta chains, some 10 million of them shared. This table comes from immunoSEQ multiplex PCR, and its TCRdb copy is limited to in-frame clones, with some not included. The V and J calls and clone size were taken over from that table, and D and trimming were inferred from the DNA. In the table there are about 140,000 clones, more than 75% of which are singletons.

This TCR came from a man aged 30 to 39 in good health and CMV-seronegative. Sequencing input: PBMCs. This chain connects TRBV11-3 to TRBJ2-2, with 8 bases aligning to TRBD2. In DNA form, the CDR3 reads TGTGCCAGCAGACCGGGACTAGGGAACACCGGGGAGCTGTTTTTT. Its translation is CASRPGLGNTGELFF.